These T cell receptor beta chains were read from a single sample in a study of Graves' ophthalmopathy and Graves' hyperthyroidism. TCRdb redid the calling of the multiplex PCR reads with MiXCR, one entry per CDR3 protein. The sample consists of under 250,000 distinct CDR3 sequences, just under 30% of them appearing once. The specimen sequenced was peripheral blood. The receptors come from a man in his fifties or sixties with Graves' ophthalmopathy. The conserved cysteine and the conserved F or W are not part of the CDR3 here. Each record gives: J gene, V gene, CDR3 protein.

j_gene: TRBJ2-7; v_gene: TRBV7-6; CDR3aa: ASSLNRLAGKDEQY
j_gene: TRBJ2-7; v_gene: TRBV12-3/TRBV12-4; CDR3aa: ASSPQTSFAEQY
j_gene: TRBJ2-1; v_gene: TRBV27; CDR3aa: ASSPSGRIGEQF
j_gene: TRBJ2-5; v_gene: TRBV5-1; CDR3aa: ASSSSGRGRGETQY
j_gene: TRBJ2-7; v_gene: TRBV6-2/TRBV6-3; CDR3aa: ASGRLAKDEQY
j_gene: TRBJ1-2; v_gene: TRBV28; CDR3aa: ASSSPAGTGVYGYT
j_gene: TRBJ2-7; v_gene: TRBV11-2; CDR3aa: ASSLGQEYEQY
j_gene: TRBJ2-6; v_gene: TRBV20-1; CDR3aa: SATQGSGANVLT
j_gene: TRBJ2-5; v_gene: TRBV11-2; CDR3aa: ASSSGLEYQETQY
j_gene: TRBJ1-1; v_gene: TRBV7-3; CDR3aa: ASSLQGRGTEAF
j_gene: TRBJ2-1; v_gene: TRBV7-9; CDR3aa: ASSLGDTSSYNEQF
j_gene: TRBJ1-2; v_gene: TRBV12-3/TRBV12-4; CDR3aa: ASSPSRGPDYGYT
j_gene: TRBJ2-5; v_gene: TRBV9; CDR3aa: ASSVALAAQETQY
j_gene: TRBJ1-2; v_gene: TRBV28; CDR3aa: ASSLGTGDYGYT
j_gene: TRBJ1-2; v_gene: TRBV12-3/TRBV12-4; CDR3aa: ASSLGGANDGYT
j_gene: TRBJ2-7; v_gene: TRBV6-1; CDR3aa: ATQRGQGSEEQY
j_gene: TRBJ2-7; v_gene: TRBV29-1; CDR3aa: SVKALRARSSYEQY
j_gene: TRBJ1-1; v_gene: TRBV20-1; CDR3aa: SARPLKGKGVSTEAF
j_gene: TRBJ2-2; v_gene: TRBV29-1; CDR3aa: SVDRGATGELF
j_gene: TRBJ2-7; v_gene: TRBV4-1; CDR3aa: ASSPLGGRVRTYEQY
j_gene: TRBJ2-2; v_gene: TRBV28; CDR3aa: VSGSDTGELF
j_gene: TRBJ1-5; v_gene: TRBV2; CDR3aa: ASSEYLTGDQPQH
j_gene: TRBJ2-7; v_gene: TRBV5-1; CDR3aa: ASSLSPTQTYEQY
j_gene: TRBJ1-2; v_gene: TRBV27; CDR3aa: ASSFLRGGGYT
j_gene: TRBJ2-5; v_gene: TRBV24-1; CDR3aa: ATSDWVGGQETQY
j_gene: TRBJ2-2; v_gene: TRBV6-2/TRBV6-3; CDR3aa: ASSWVGGSTGELF
j_gene: TRBJ2-2; v_gene: TRBV11-2; CDR3aa: ASSSKGTGGGTGELF
j_gene: TRBJ2-7; v_gene: TRBV5-1; CDR3aa: AASTNGYEQY
j_gene: TRBJ1-1; v_gene: TRBV12-3/TRBV12-4; CDR3aa: ASSVQGAVTEAF
j_gene: TRBJ2-5; v_gene: TRBV6-2/TRBV6-3; CDR3aa: ASSSYRDEETQY
j_gene: TRBJ1-5; v_gene: TRBV7-6; CDR3aa: ASKSGSNQPQH
j_gene: TRBJ1-1; v_gene: TRBV6-5; CDR3aa: ASSLAGAVTEAF
j_gene: TRBJ2-5; v_gene: TRBV6-5; CDR3aa: ASSYATEEETQY
j_gene: TRBJ2-5; v_gene: TRBV6-2/TRBV6-3; CDR3aa: ASSLSGWGLAIRETQY
j_gene: TRBJ2-5; v_gene: TRBV2; CDR3aa: ASRPGLAGVGETQY
j_gene: TRBJ2-5; v_gene: TRBV11-2; CDR3aa: ASSQRPGGEETQY
j_gene: TRBJ2-5; v_gene: TRBV19; CDR3aa: ASSGPRSKIGETQY
j_gene: TRBJ2-7; v_gene: TRBV6-1; CDR3aa: ASMKGLSSYEQY
j_gene: TRBJ2-7; v_gene: TRBV28; CDR3aa: ASSLQAGPYEQY
j_gene: TRBJ2-5; v_gene: TRBV6-5; CDR3aa: ASSFSLAVQETQY
j_gene: TRBJ2-5; v_gene: TRBV2; CDR3aa: ASSGQVQETQY
j_gene: TRBJ2-7; v_gene: TRBV12-3/TRBV12-4; CDR3aa: ASSLWQGYEQY
j_gene: TRBJ2-2; v_gene: TRBV11-2; CDR3aa: ASSLMAGGPAGELF
j_gene: TRBJ1-2; v_gene: TRBV29-1; CDR3aa: SVIQEDYGYT
j_gene: TRBJ2-7; v_gene: TRBV7-8; CDR3aa: ASSTPRGVRGRALYEQY
j_gene: TRBJ2-5; v_gene: TRBV27; CDR3aa: ASSIYAGFQETQY
j_gene: TRBJ2-5; v_gene: TRBV7-2; CDR3aa: ASSLKTQQGQTQY
j_gene: TRBJ2-6; v_gene: TRBV28; CDR3aa: ASSLNTWGKGGYSGANVLT
j_gene: TRBJ2-7; v_gene: TRBV6-5; CDR3aa: ASTQRLSSYEQY
j_gene: TRBJ2-5; v_gene: TRBV29-1; CDR3aa: SVIPTSGRAGGTQY